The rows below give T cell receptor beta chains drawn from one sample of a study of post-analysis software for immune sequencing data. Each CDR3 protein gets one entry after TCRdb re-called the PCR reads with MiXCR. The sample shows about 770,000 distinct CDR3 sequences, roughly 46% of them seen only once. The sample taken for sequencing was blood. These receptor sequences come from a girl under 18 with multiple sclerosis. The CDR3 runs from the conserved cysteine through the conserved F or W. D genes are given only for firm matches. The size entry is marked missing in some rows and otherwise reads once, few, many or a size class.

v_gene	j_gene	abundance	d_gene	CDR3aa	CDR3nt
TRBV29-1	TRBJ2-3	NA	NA	CSVVASSPYTDTQYF	TGCAGCGTCGTAGCCTCCTCCCCCTACACAGATACGCAGTATTTT
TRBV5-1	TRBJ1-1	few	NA	CASSLVSGMTSPEAFF	TGCGCCAGCAGCTTGGTGTCAGGGATGACAAGCCCTGAAGCTTTCTTT
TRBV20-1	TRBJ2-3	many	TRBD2	CSASGPGGITQYF	TGCAGTGCTAGTGGACCCGGGGGGATTACGCAGTATTTT
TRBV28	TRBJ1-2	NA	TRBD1	CASSSPGQAGGYTF	TGTGCCAGCAGTTCCCCAGGACAGGCTGGCGGCTACACCTTC
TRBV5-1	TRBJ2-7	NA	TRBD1	CASRPPGRDRTYEQYF	TGCGCCAGCAGACCTCCTGGCAGGGACAGGACCTACGAGCAGTACTTC
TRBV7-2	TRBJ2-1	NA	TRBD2	CASSLTTSGVNEQFF	TGTGCCAGCAGCTTAACCACTAGCGGGGTCAATGAGCAGTTCTTC
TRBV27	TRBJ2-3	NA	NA	CTSSLSYEGESSYTQYF	TGTACCAGCAGTTTATCGTATGAGGGAGAGAGTAGCTATACGCAGTATTTT
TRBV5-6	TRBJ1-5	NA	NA	CASSLGPTMGNQPQHF	TGTGCCAGCAGCTTGGGGCCTACGATGGGCAATCAGCCCCAGCATTTT
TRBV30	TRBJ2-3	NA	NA	CAWTRLADTQYF	TGTGCCTGGACGAGACTAGCAGATACGCAGTATTTT
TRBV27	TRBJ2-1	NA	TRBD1	CASSLLGQGPYNEQFF	TGTGCCAGCAGCTTATTGGGACAGGGTCCTTACAATGAGCAGTTCTTC
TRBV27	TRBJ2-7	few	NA	CASSLSQSNEQYF	TGTGCCAGCAGTTTATCCCAATCAAACGAGCAGTACTTC
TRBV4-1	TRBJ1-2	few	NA	CASSQEPLRSTYGYTF	TGCGCCAGCAGCCAAGAGCCCCTCAGGTCAACCTATGGCTACACCTTC
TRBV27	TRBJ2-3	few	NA	CASSPGTDAQYF	TGTGCCAGCAGTCCTGGCACAGATGCGCAGTATTTT
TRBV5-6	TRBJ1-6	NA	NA	CASSSGGGRDSPLHF	TGTGCCAGCAGCTCCGGCGGAGGGCGGGATTCACCCCTCCACTTT
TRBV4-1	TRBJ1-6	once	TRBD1	CASSQERAGGEAPLNSPLHF	TGCGCCAGCAGCCAAGAACGAGCAGGGGGCGAAGCCCCACTGAATTCACCCCTCCACTTT
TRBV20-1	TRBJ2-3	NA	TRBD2	CSAFTSATQYF	TGCAGTGCTTTCACTAGCGCTACGCAGTATTTT
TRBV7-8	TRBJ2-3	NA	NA	CASSRPGFLAGSTDTQYF	TGTGCCAGCAGCCGACCCGGATTTCTGGCGGGAAGTACAGATACGCAGTATTTT